This entry features one T cell receptor beta chain sequence. This entry is derived from a study of blood T cell repertoires in COVID-19. In the source study's methods: Reference gene primer amplification gave estimated nucleated cell counts. The table came from immunoSEQ multiplex PCR; TCRdb's copy has only in-frame clones and leaves some out. D and trimming were read from the DNA, whereas the V and J calls and clone size are those reported in that table. The table shows around 100,000 clones, with 91% occurring only once. The CDR3 has 18 amino acids. Germline V gene data show CDR1 as SGHVS and CDR2 as FQNEAQ. Trimming left V 1 base short and J 1 base short, with 19 bases between.

The specimen was peripheral blood. The sequence was collected from a human donor in a cohort sampled during active COVID-19. This chain connects TRBV7-8 to TRBJ1-2; a weak D match, TRBD1 (6 bases). The CDR3 loop reads CASSLGETGKGLNYGYTF. The DNA for the CDR3 is TGTGCCAGCAGCTTAGGAGAAACAGGGAAGGGGCTTAACTATGGCTACACCTTC.